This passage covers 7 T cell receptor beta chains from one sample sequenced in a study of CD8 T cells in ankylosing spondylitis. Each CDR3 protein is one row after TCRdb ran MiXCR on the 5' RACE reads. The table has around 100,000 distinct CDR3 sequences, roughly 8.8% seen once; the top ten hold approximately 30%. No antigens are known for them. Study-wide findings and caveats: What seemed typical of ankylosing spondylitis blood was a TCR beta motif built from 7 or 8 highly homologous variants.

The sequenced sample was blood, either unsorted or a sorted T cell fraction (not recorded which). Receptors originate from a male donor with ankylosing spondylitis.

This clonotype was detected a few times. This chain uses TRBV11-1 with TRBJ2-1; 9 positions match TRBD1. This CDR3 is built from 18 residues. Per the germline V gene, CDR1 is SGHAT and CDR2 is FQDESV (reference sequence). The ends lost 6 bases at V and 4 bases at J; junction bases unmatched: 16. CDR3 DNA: TGTGCCAGCAGGCAGGGGGGGACAGGGCCTACCCAATACAATGAGCAGTTCTTC. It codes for CASRQGGTGPTQYNEQFF.

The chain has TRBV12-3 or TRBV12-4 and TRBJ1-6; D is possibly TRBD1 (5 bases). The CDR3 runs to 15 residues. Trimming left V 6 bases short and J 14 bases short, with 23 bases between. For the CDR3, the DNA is TGTGCCAGCAGCCCACGGGACCCCAGGGCATCGGCCCTCCACTTT. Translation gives CASSPRDPRASALHF.

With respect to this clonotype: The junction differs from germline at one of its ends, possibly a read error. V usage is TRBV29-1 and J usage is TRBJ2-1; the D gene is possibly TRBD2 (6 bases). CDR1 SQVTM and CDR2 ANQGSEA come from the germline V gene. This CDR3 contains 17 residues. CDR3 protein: CSVAGGVRDSSYNEQLF. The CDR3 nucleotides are TGCAGCGTTGCGGGTGGGGTCCGGGACTCCTCCTACAATGAGCAGTTATTC.

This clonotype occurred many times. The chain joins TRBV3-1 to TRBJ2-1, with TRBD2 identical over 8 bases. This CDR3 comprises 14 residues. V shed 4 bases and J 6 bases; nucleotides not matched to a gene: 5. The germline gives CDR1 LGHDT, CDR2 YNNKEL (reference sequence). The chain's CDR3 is CASSPGTSFNEQFF. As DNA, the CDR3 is TGTGCCAGCAGCCCGGGGACTAGTTTCAATGAGCAGTTCTTC.

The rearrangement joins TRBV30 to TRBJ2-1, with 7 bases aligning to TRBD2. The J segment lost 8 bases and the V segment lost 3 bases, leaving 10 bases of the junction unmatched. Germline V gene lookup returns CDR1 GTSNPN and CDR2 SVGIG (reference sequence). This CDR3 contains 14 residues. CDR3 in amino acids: CAWSGAGEVYEQFF. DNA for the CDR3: TGTGCCTGGAGCGGCGCGGGAGAGGTCTATGAGCAGTTCTTC.

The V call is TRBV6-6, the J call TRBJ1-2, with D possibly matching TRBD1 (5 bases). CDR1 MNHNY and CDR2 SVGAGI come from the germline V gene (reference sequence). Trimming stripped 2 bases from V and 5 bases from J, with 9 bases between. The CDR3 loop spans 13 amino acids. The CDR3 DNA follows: TGTGCCAGCAGTTACCCGGGACTTTATGGCTACACCTTC. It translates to CASSYPGLYGYTF.

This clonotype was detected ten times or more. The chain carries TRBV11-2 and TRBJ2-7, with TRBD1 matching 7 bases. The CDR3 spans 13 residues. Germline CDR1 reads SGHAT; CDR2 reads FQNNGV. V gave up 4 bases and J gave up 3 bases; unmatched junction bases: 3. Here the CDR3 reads CASSWRQGYEQYV. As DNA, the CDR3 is TGTGCCAGCAGCTGGCGACAGGGCTACGAGCAGTACGTC.